Below are 25 T cell receptor beta chains sequenced from a single sample in a study of T cell responses to AZD1222 COVID-19 vaccine. Sequenced by immunoSEQ multiplex PCR; TCRdb stores in-frame clones only, minus some. The sample carries about 150,000 clones, 85% to 90% recorded once. The input for sequencing was peripheral blood, taken 28 days after the second AZD1222 dose. The receptors derive from an adult who received the AZD1222 COVID-19 vaccine.

There are many counts of this clone. Additional DNA sequences in this sample encode the identical CDR3. For the CDR3, the DNA is TGCGCCAGCAGCCAAGATCGCGGGAGTCGATACGAGCAGTACTTC. It specifies CASSQDRGSRYEQYF. The genes are TRBV4-3 and TRBJ2-7; 7 nucleotides agree with TRBD2. J lost 4 bases, V lost 0 bases, and 6 bases had no gene match. Germline CDR1 LGHNA, CDR2 YSLEER. The CDR3 spans 15 residues.

The table lists this clone with a count of one. The chain is built from TRBV29-1 and TRBJ2-4; D is possibly TRBD2 (6 bases). This CDR3 region has 17 residues. The germline V and J ends were trimmed by 0 bases and 0 bases, with 15 bases remaining between them. Looked up from germline, CDR1 is SQVTM and CDR2 is ANQGSEA. The CDR3 DNA is TGCAGCGTTGAAGATCGCGGCGGACTACTAGCCAAAAACATTCAGTACTTC. This encodes CSVEDRGGLLAKNIQYF.

This chain links TRBV2 with TRBJ1-5, with TRBD1 identical over 7 bases. Germline V CDR1 and CDR2: SNHLY, FYNNEI. Trimming cost V 2 bases and J 3 bases; bases outside gene matches: 4. CDR3 size: 15 residues. The CDR3 spells CASSEQDRLNQPQHF. The CDR3 DNA reads as TGTGCCAGCAGTGAACAGGACAGGCTCAATCAGCCCCAGCATTTT.

J is TRBJ2-1 and V is TRBV5-1, with D tentatively TRBD1 (6 bases). This CDR3 spans 15 amino acids. V was clipped by 0 bases and J by 2 bases, with 9 bases between them. In germline, CDR1 is SGHRS, CDR2 YFSETQ. Here the CDR3 reads CASSLGQGPYNEQFF. The CDR3 DNA reads as TGCGCCAGCAGCTTGGGGCAGGGGCCCTACAATGAGCAGTTCTTC.

This chain connects TRBV19 to TRBJ2-7, with a possible D match to TRBD2 (6 bases). The CDR3 runs 15 residues. Germline V gene sequence: CDR1 LNHDA, CDR2 SQIVND (reference sequence). V lost 3 bases and J 5 bases, leaving 17 bases between the germline ends. CDR3 sequence (DNA): TGTGCCAGTAGTATCTCCCCGGGGGAAAAGAACGAGCAGTACTTC. Its protein product is CASSISPGEKNEQYF.

The chain couples TRBV6-2 or TRBV6-3 to TRBJ2-7, with a possible D match to TRBD1 (6 bases). The CDR3 contains 12 residues. Trimming took 2 bases from V and 8 from J, leaving 10 bases between them. The germline V gene encodes CDR1 MNHEY and CDR2 SVGEGT. CDR3 DNA sequence: TGTGCCAGCAGTTACGTACAGGGTAAGCAGTACTTC. As protein: CASSYVQGKQYF.

The chain couples TRBV28 to TRBJ1-2; possible D gene TRBD1, 6 bases. Germline V gene sequence: CDR1 MDHEN, CDR2 SYDVKM. CDR3 length equals 15 residues. Trimming removed 2 bases at V and 5 bases at J, with 15 bases between. CDR3 coding DNA: TGTGCCAGCAGTTTAGCCAGCACAGGGAGGTATGGCTACACCTTC. Protein sequence: CASSLASTGRYGYTF.

V gene TRBV28 combines with J gene TRBJ1-4, with D possibly being TRBD1 (5 bases). Germline V CDR1 and CDR2: MDHEN, SYDVKM. The CDR3 extends over 14 amino acids. V dropped 5 bases and J dropped 2 bases, with 9 bases sitting between them. CDR3 amino acids: CASSLRVTNEKLFF. CDR3 DNA sequence: TGTGCCAGCAGTCTCAGGGTGACTAATGAAAAACTGTTTTTT.

The CDR3 DNA reads TGTGCCAGCAGCGTTTCAGGAGAGAACACTGAAGCTTTCTTT. This sequence encodes CASSVSGENTEAFF. This chain joins TRBV9 and TRBJ1-1; D uncertain. The germline V and J ends were trimmed by 2 bases and 1 base, with 9 bases remaining between them. Germline CDR1 SGDLS, CDR2 YYNGEE. CDR3 length: 14 amino acids. The full variable domain, its missing parts supplied by reference TRBV9 and TRBJ1-1, is DSGVTQTPKHLITATGQRVTLRCSPRSGDLSVYWYQQSLDQGLQFLIQYYNGEERAKGNILERFSAQQFPDLHSELNLSSLELGDSALYFCASSVSGENTEAFFGQGTRLTVV.

By its share, this clone is medium-sized. The chain couples TRBV5-1 to TRBJ2-7; D is unclear. Germline lookup yields CDR1 SGHRS and CDR2 YFSETQ. V was clipped by 7 bases and J by 0 bases, with 14 bases between them. The length of the CDR3 is 14 residues. This CDR3 reads CASRAGASSYEQYF. The CDR3 DNA is TGCGCCAGCCGCGCCGGTGCGAGCTCCTACGAGCAGTACTTC.

This clone appeared a few times. The chain is built from TRBV5-6 and TRBJ1-6; D is possibly TRBD1 (5 bases). Between the trimmed V and J ends, which lost 4 bases and 7 bases, there was a span of 9 bases. There are 13 residues in the CDR3. The germline V gene has CDR1 SGHDT and CDR2 YYEEEE. This CDR3 reads CASSLRQNSPLHF. The CDR3 nucleotides are TGTGCCAGCAGCCTAAGACAGAATTCACCCCTCCACTTT.

The genes are TRBV4-1 and TRBJ1-4; D not certain. The V end was cut by 0 bases, the J end by 8 bases, with 13 bases between. There are 15 residues in the CDR3. Germline-derived CDR1 and CDR2 are MGHRA and YSYEKL. The CDR3 DNA reads TGCGCCAGCAGCCAAGACGGCTCCTCGGGGGAAAAACTGTTTTTT. Translation gives CASSQDGSSGEKLFF.

J is TRBJ1-5 and V is TRBV28; perhaps TRBD1 as D (5 bases). The ends were cut back, 10 bases at V and 5 bases at J, with 45 bases in the middle. Germline-derived CDR1 and CDR2 are MDHEN and SYDVKM. The CDR3 is 23 amino acids. For the CDR3, the DNA is TGTGCCATCCCTTCCTTTCGAGTAATTCCCTTCACCCCCACGGCACGGGGGGATCAGCCCCAGCATTTT. Translated, it gives CAIPSFRVIPFTPTARGDQPQHF.

The V gene is TRBV6-5, the J gene TRBJ1-2; D not resolved. The V end lost 7 bases, the J end lost 6 bases, and 9 bases lay between the germline ends. This CDR3 is 11 amino acids long. CDR1 MNHEY and CDR2 SVGAGI come from the germline V gene. CDR3 nucleotides: TGTGCCAGCACGGGAGGGCATGGCTACACCTTC. It encodes CASTGGHGYTF.

This chain links TRBV10-3 with TRBJ1-2; no reliable D call. The CDR3 has 14 residues. Trimming left V 3 bases short and J 0 bases short, with 8 bases between. The germline V gene has CDR1 ENHRY and CDR2 SYGVKD. CDR3 protein: CAISDSTANYGYTF. In nucleotides, the CDR3 is TGTGCCATCAGTGATTCCACTGCTAACTATGGCTACACCTTC.

The chain employs TRBV7-8 and TRBJ2-1; 11 bases are shared with TRBD2. V was pared by 2 bases and J by 6 bases, with 15 bases of the junction left unmatched. The CDR3 has 19 residues. Germline loops: CDR1 SGHVS, CDR2 FQNEAQ. The CDR3 bases are TGTGCCAGCAGCTTAAAAGGACTAGCGGGCCTTGGTTCGGGCAATGAGCAGTTCTTC. This encodes CASSLKGLAGLGSGNEQFF. Complete variable domain (other parts from reference TRBV7-8 and TRBJ2-1): GAGVSQSPRYKVAKRGQDVALRCDPISGHVSLFWYQQALGQGPEFLTYFQNEAQLDKSGLPSDRFFAERPEGSVSTLKIQRTQQEDSAVYLCASSLKGLAGLGSGNEQFFGPGTRLTVL.

V is TRBV28 and J is TRBJ1-4, with D perhaps TRBD1 (5 bases). Germline V gene sequence: CDR1 MDHEN, CDR2 SYDVKM. This CDR3 region has 14 residues. The germline V and J ends were trimmed by 6 bases and 4 bases, with 12 bases remaining between them. The CDR3 reads CASSGGGVNEKLFF. DNA for the CDR3: TGTGCCAGCAGCGGTGGAGGGGTTAATGAAAAACTGTTTTTT.

This clone was counted once. The J gene is TRBJ1-5, the V gene TRBV20-1; D may be TRBD1 (5 bases). This CDR3 contains 11 residues. The V end lost 3 bases, the J end lost 11 bases, and 11 bases lay between the germline ends. Germline V gives CDR1 DFQATT, CDR2 SNEGSKA (reference sequence). Here the CDR3 reads CSARGTRSQHF. The CDR3 region has the DNA TGCAGTGCTAGGGGGACGAGGTCCCAGCATTTT.

The chain employs TRBV30 and TRBJ2-7; tentatively, D is TRBD1 (5 bases). The germline V and J ends were trimmed by 5 bases and 3 bases, with 8 bases remaining between them. Germline CDR1 GTSNPN, CDR2 SVGIG (reference sequence). The CDR3 runs to 11 residues. CDR3 nucleotides: TGTGCCTGGGTAGACAGCTACGAGCAGTACTTC. It yields the protein CAWVDSYEQYF.

There are a few counts of this clone. The chain uses TRBV18 and TRBJ2-1; 7 nucleotides agree with TRBD2. The CDR3 spans 15 residues. Losses at the gene ends were 3 bases for V and 3 bases for J; bases not matched to a gene: 5. The germline gives CDR1 KGHSH, CDR2 LQKENI. The CDR3 sequence: CASSPRERGYNEQFF. CDR3 sequence (DNA): TGTGCCAGCTCACCGCGGGAGAGGGGCTACAATGAGCAGTTCTTC.

The V gene is TRBV11-2, the J gene TRBJ2-7, with TRBD2 matching over 8 bases. The CDR3 length is 14 residues. In germline, CDR1 is SGHAT, CDR2 FQNNGV. V lost 5 bases and J lost 7; bases outside the gene matches: 10. CDR3 nucleotides: TGTGCCAGCAGCCCGGCAGCGGGAGTGGGTGAGCAGTACTTC. Its protein product is CASSPAAGVGEQYF. The full variable domain, in which reference TRBV11-2 and TRBJ2-7 provide the parts outside the CDR3, is EAGVAQSPRYKIIEKRQSVAFWCNPISGHATLYWYQQILGQGPKLLIQFQNNGVVDDSQLPKDRFSAERLKGVDSTLKIQPAKLEDSAVYLCASSPAAGVGEQYFGPGTRLTVT.

CDR3 loop: CASSVSTGLSTDTQYF. The CDR3 nucleotides read TGTGCCAGCAGTGTCTCTACAGGGTTAAGCACAGATACGCAGTATTTT. This chain uses TRBV6-2 or TRBV6-3 with TRBJ2-3; TRBD1 might be the D (6 bases). The germline CDR1 and CDR2 sequences are MNHEY and SVGEGT. The CDR3 has 16 amino acids. V dropped 5 bases and J dropped 0 bases, with 15 bases sitting between them.

The chain has TRBV16 and TRBJ1-2, with a tentative D call TRBD1 (5 bases). V lost 0 bases and J lost 8, with 13 bases in between. Germline-derived CDR1 and CDR2 are KGHSY and FQNENV. The CDR3 contains 14 residues. This CDR3 is CASSQSSTAQGYTF. In DNA, the CDR3 is TGTGCCAGCAGCCAATCCTCGACAGCGCAAGGCTACACCTTC.

This clone has only a few counts. This chain joins TRBV5-4 and TRBJ2-3; D is perhaps TRBD1 (6 bases). CDR3 length: 14 amino acids. The V and J ends lost 6 bases and 1 base respectively, with 12 bases between them. Germline CDR1 is SGHNT and CDR2 is YYREEE (reference sequence). CDR3 DNA sequence: TGTGCCAGCAACAGGGATTTGGGCACAGATACGCAGTATTTT. It encodes CASNRDLGTDTQYF.

V usage is TRBV19 and J usage is TRBJ1-5, with D maybe TRBD1 (5 bases). The CDR3 is 14 residues long. Per the germline V gene, CDR1 is LNHDA and CDR2 is SQIVND (reference sequence). The V end lost 2 bases, the J end lost 7 bases, and 12 bases lay between the germline ends. Here the CDR3 reads CASSIRGDEQPQHF. CDR3 sequence (DNA): TGTGCCAGTAGTATAAGAGGGGACGAGCAGCCCCAGCATTTT.